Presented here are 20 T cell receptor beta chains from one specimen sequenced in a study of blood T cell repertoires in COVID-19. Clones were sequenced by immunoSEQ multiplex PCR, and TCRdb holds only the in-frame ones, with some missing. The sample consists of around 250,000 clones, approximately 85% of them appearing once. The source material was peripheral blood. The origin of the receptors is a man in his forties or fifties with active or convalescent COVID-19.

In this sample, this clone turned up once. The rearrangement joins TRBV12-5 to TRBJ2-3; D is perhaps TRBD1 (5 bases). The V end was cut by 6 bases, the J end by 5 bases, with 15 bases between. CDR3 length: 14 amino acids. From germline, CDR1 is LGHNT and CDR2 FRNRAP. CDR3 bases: TGTGCTAGTGGCACTGGACACGGACAAGATACGCAGTATTTT. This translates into CASGTGHGQDTQYF.

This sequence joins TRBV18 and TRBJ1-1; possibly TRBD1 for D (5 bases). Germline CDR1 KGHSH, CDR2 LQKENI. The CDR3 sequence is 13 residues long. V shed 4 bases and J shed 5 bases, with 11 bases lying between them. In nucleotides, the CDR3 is TGTGCCAGCTCACTGCCAGGGAGGACTGAAGCTTTCTTT. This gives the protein CASSLPGRTEAFF.

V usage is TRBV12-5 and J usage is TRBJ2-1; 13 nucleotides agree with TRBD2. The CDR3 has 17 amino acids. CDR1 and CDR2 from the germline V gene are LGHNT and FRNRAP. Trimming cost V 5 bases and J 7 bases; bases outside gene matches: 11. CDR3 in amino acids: CASGPPGTSGKSNEQFF. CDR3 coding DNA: TGTGCTAGTGGTCCGCCCGGGACTAGCGGGAAGTCTAATGAGCAGTTCTTC.

The CDR3 is CSVEVRGPPGANVLTF. The CDR3 DNA is TGCAGCGTTGAGGTTCGCGGTCCACCTGGGGCCAACGTCCTGACTTTC. The chain joins TRBV29-1 to TRBJ2-6; no clear D. CDR3 length equals 16 residues. V lost 3 bases and J 2 bases, leaving 14 bases between the germline ends. Per the germline V gene, CDR1 is SQVTM and CDR2 is ANQGSEA. The full variable domain, rest sourced from reference TRBV29-1 and TRBJ2-6, is SAVISQKPSRDICQRGTSLTIQCQVDSQVTMMFWYRQQPGQSLTLIATANQGSEATYESGFVIDKFPISRPNLTFSTLTVSNMSPEDSSIYLCSVEVRGPPGANVLTFGAGSRLTVL.

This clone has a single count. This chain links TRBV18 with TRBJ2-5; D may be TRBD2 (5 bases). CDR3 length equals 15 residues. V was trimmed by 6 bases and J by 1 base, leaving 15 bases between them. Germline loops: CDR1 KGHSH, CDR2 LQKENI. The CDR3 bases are TGTGCCAGCTCTCCCACCCCCCGGGGCCAAGAGACCCAGTACTTC. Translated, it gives CASSPTPRGQETQYF.

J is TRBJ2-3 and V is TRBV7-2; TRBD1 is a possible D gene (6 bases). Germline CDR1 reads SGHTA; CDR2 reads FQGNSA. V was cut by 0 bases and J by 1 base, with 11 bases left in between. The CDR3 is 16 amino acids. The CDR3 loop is CASSLAGAPGTDTQYF. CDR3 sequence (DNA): TGTGCCAGCAGCTTAGCGGGGGCCCCAGGCACAGATACGCAGTATTTT.

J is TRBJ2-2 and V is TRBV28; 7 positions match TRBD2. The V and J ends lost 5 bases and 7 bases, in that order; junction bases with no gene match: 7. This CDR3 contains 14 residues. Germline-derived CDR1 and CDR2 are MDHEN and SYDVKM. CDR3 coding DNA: TGTGCCAGCAGTCTTGGGACTACTTTCGGGGAGCTGTTTTTT. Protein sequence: CASSLGTTFGELFF.

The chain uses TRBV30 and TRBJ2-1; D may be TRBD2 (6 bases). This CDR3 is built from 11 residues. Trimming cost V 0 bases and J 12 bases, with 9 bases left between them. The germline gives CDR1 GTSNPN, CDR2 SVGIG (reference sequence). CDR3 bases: TGTGCCTGGAGTGTACGGGGGTTGCAGTTCTTC. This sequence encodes CAWSVRGLQFF. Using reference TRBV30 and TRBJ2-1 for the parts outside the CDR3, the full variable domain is SQTIHQWPATLVQPVGSPLSLECTVEGTSNPNLYWYRQAAGRGLQLLFYSVGIGQISSEVPQNLSASRPQDRQFILSSKKLLLSDSGFYLCAWSVRGLQFFGPGTRLTVL.

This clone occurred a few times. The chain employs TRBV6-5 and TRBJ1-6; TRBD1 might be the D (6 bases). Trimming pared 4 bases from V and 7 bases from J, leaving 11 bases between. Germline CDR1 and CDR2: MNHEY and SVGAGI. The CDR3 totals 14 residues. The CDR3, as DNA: TGTGCCAGCAGTTCGGACAGAATAAATTCACCCCTCCACTTT. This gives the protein CASSSDRINSPLHF.

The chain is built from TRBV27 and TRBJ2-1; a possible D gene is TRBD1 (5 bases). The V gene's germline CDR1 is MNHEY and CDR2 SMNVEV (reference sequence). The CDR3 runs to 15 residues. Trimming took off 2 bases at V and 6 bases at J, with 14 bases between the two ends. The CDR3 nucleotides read TGTGCCAGCAGTTTAGGGCAGGGTAGGGGCAATGAGCAGTTCTTC. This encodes CASSLGQGRGNEQFF.

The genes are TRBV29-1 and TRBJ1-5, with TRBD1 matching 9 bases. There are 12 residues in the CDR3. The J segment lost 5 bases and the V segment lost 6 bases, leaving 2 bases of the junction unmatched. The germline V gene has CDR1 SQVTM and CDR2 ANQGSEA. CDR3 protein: CSVGQGDQPQHF. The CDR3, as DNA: TGCAGCGTGGGACAGGGCGATCAGCCCCAGCATTTT. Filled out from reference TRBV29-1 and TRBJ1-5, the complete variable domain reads SAVISQKPSRDICQRGTSLTIQCQVDSQVTMMFWYRQQPGQSLTLIATANQGSEATYESGFVIDKFPISRPNLTFSTLTVSNMSPEDSSIYLCSVGQGDQPQHFGDGTRLSIL.

The CDR3 DNA sequence: TGTGCCAGTAGTATAGGGGACAGAACGGGAGAGACCCAGTACTTC. Protein: CASSIGDRTGETQYF. The V and J genes are TRBV19 and TRBJ2-5; 7 bases map to TRBD1. Trimming at V came to 1 base and at J to 4 bases, leaving 6 bases not matched to a gene. Germline lookup yields CDR1 LNHDA and CDR2 SQIVND (reference sequence). The CDR3 has 15 amino acids.

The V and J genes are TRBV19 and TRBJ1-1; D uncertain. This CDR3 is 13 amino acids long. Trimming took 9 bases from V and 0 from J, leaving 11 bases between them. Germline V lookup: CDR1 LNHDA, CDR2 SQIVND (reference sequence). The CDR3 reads CASTRIMNTEAFF. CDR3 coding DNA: TGTGCCAGCACCAGGATTATGAACACTGAAGCTTTCTTT.

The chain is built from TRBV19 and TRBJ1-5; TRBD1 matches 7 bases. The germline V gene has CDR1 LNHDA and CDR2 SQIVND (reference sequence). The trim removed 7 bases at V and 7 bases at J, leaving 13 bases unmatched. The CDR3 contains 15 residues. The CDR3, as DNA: TGTGCCAGTACAATCCCAGGGGGGCGAGGACAGCCCCAGCATTTT. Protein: CASTIPGGRGQPQHF.

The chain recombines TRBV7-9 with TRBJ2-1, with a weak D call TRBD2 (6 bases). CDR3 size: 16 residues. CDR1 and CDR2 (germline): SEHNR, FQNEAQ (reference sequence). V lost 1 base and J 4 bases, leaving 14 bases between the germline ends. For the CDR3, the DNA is TGTGCCAGCAGCTTAGGGGTGGCTAGCGTTTACAATGAGCAGTTCTTC. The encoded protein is CASSLGVASVYNEQFF.

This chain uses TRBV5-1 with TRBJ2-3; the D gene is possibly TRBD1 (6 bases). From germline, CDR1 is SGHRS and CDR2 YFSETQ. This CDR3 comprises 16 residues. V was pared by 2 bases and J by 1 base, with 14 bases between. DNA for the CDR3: TGCGCCAGCAGCTTATTTGGGACACCGGGCACAGATACGCAGTATTTT. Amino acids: CASSLFGTPGTDTQYF.

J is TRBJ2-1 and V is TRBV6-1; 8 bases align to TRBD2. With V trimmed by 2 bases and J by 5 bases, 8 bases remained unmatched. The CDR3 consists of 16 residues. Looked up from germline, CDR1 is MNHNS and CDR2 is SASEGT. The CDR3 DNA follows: TGTGCCAGCAGTGAATGGGGTCGGGAGGGCCACAATGAGCAGTTCTTC. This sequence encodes CASSEWGREGHNEQFF.

The CDR3 coding sequence is TGTGCCAGCAGCCAAGATAGGGAACAGGGCTACTCACCCCTCCACTTT. Protein sequence: CASSQDREQGYSPLHF. This chain links TRBV4-2 with TRBJ1-6; TRBD1 might be the D (6 bases). CDR3 length equals 16 residues. V lost 0 bases to trimming and J lost 10 bases, with 16 bases between them. Looked up from germline, CDR1 is LGHNA and CDR2 is YNFKEQ.

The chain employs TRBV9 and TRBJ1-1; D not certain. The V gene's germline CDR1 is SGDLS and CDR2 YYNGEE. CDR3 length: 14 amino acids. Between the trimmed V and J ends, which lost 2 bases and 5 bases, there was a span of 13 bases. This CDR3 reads CASSVQMEGTEAFF. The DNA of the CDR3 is TGTGCCAGCAGCGTGCAAATGGAGGGTACTGAAGCTTTCTTT.

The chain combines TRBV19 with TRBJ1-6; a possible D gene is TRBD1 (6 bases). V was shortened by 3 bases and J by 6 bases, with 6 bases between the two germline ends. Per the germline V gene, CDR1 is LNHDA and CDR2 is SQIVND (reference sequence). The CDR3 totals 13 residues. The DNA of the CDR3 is TGTGCCAGTAGTATGGACAGTAATTCACCCCTCCACTTT. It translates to CASSMDSNSPLHF.